This T cell receptor (beta chain) was documented in a study of CD4 and CD8 cells across lung adenocarcinoma regions. The V and J ends lost 5 bases and 2 bases respectively, with 21 bases between them. This CDR3 region has 17 residues. Samples came from patients with localized non-small cell lung adenocarcinoma. Each CDR3 protein gets one entry after TCRdb re-called the PCR reads with MiXCR. Here the sample spans some 9,700 distinct CDR3 sequences, about 50% being singletons. The sample comprised CD8+ T cells from the margin of a lung tumor. The origin of this receptor is a female donor with lung adenocarcinoma. The CD4 and CD8 labels of this study may be unreliable. The chain recombines TRBV12-3 or TRBV12-4 with TRBJ1-2; D gene ambiguous. The CDR3 is CASSNGEPRYTNYGYTF. In DNA form, the CDR3 reads TGTGCCAGCAGTAACGGGGAGCCCCGATACACAAACTATGGCTACACCTTC.